The 20 T cell receptor beta chains given below trace back to one sample, sequenced in a study of blood T cell repertoires in COVID-19. Profiled with immunoSEQ multiplex PCR; TCRdb holds only in-frame clones, not every one. The data hold around 300,000 clones, with 65% to 90% observed a single time. The sequencing sample was made of peripheral blood. These receptors were taken from a human donor in a cohort sampled during active COVID-19.

The chain has TRBV18 and TRBJ2-3; D uncertain. With 0 bases removed from V and 14 bases from J, the gap between germline ends came to 15 bases. Germline V CDR1 and CDR2: KGHSH, LQKENI. The CDR3 is 13 residues long. CDR3 loop: CASSPPSALRWYF. CDR3 bases: TGTGCCAGCTCACCACCGTCGGCTTTGAGGTGGTATTTT.

This chain uses TRBV11-2 with TRBJ2-2, with 7 bases that match TRBD1. V dropped 4 bases and J dropped 8; count of bases not matched to a gene: 13. The CDR3 runs 16 residues. Germline V lookup: CDR1 SGHAT, CDR2 FQNNGV. The CDR3 protein is CASSSRADRVSGELFF. CDR3 nucleotides: TGTGCCAGCAGCTCCAGGGCCGACAGGGTCTCGGGGGAGCTGTTTTTT. Based on the CDR3 plus reference TRBV11-2 and TRBJ2-2, the full variable domain is EAGVAQSPRYKIIEKRQSVAFWCNPISGHATLYWYQQILGQGPKLLIQFQNNGVVDDSQLPKDRFSAERLKGVDSTLKIQPAKLEDSAVYLCASSSRADRVSGELFFGEGSRLTVL.

The chain links TRBV28 to TRBJ1-2; TRBD1 might be the D (5 bases). Trimming left V 2 bases short and J 8 bases short, with 21 bases between. This CDR3 comprises 16 residues. CDR1 MDHEN and CDR2 SYDVKM come from the germline V gene. The CDR3 sequence is CASSLPIHQGIKGYTF. CDR3 coding DNA: TGTGCCAGCAGTTTACCAATTCACCAGGGAATTAAAGGCTACACCTTC.

This clone was seen once. The chain carries TRBV15 and TRBJ2-5, with TRBD1 matching 12 bases. Germline V gives CDR1 LNHNV, CDR2 YYDKDF (reference sequence). The CDR3 covers 16 residues. Trimming cost V 1 base and J 2 bases; bases outside gene matches: 2. The CDR3 here is CATSRGDRGRQETQYF. The CDR3 nucleotides read TGTGCCACCAGCAGAGGGGACAGGGGGCGACAAGAGACCCAGTACTTC.

The CDR3 reads CASSPSRENEAFF. CDR3 bases: TGTGCCAGCTCACCTTCGAGAGAAAATGAAGCTTTCTTT. The chain joins TRBV18 to TRBJ1-1, with unresolved D. This CDR3 is built from 13 residues. Germline V gene sequence: CDR1 KGHSH, CDR2 LQKENI. V was trimmed by 3 bases and J by 7 bases, leaving 12 bases between them.

CDR3 sequence (DNA): TGTGCCAGCAGTTCGGGGGTACAGGGGTGGAACACTGAAGCTTTCTTT. Translation gives CASSSGVQGWNTEAFF. This chain uses TRBV28 with TRBJ1-1; TRBD1 matches 7 bases. This CDR3 region has 16 residues. The germline gives CDR1 MDHEN, CDR2 SYDVKM. J lost 1 base, V lost 4 bases, and 9 bases had no gene match.

The chain couples TRBV28 to TRBJ2-3, with a weak D call TRBD1 (6 bases). The CDR3 has 18 residues. The V and J ends lost 3 bases and 0 bases respectively, with 19 bases between them. Per germline, CDR1 MDHEN and CDR2 SYDVKM. CDR3 coding DNA: TGTGCCAGCAGTTTTGGTGCGCAACGGACAGTTAGCACAGATACGCAGTATTTT. Its translation: CASSFGAQRTVSTDTQYF.

This chain connects TRBV19 to TRBJ2-1; TRBD2 agrees at 9 bases. The CDR3 totals 15 residues. V trimming: 3 bases; J trimming: 3 bases; junction bases outside the gene matches: 3. CDR1 and CDR2 from the germline V gene are LNHDA and SQIVND (reference sequence). In DNA form, the CDR3 reads TGTGCCAGTAGTATGAGAGCGGGAGGCTACAATGAGCAGTTCTTC. Residues: CASSMRAGGYNEQFF.

This clone was seen just once. The chain is built from TRBV6-1 and TRBJ2-7, with TRBD2 identical over 11 bases. The germline gives CDR1 MNHNS, CDR2 SASEGT. Trimming at V came to 2 bases and at J to 0 bases, leaving 6 bases not matched to a gene. This CDR3 contains 17 residues. The CDR3 here is CASSETGLAESSYEQYF. Here the CDR3 DNA reads TGTGCCAGCAGTGAAACGGGACTAGCGGAGAGCTCCTACGAGCAGTACTTC.

The genes are TRBV5-1 and TRBJ2-3; a possible D gene is TRBD1 (6 bases). The CDR3 length is 15 residues. V lost 0 bases, J lost 6 bases, and 14 bases lay in between. CDR1 SGHRS and CDR2 YFSETQ come from the germline V gene. The CDR3 is CASSLGRGPEDTQYF. CDR3 DNA: TGCGCCAGCAGCTTGGGCAGGGGTCCAGAGGATACGCAGTATTTT.

This clone has only one observation. The chain recombines TRBV29-1 with TRBJ1-1; TRBD1 aligns across 10 bases. The germline V gene has CDR1 SQVTM and CDR2 ANQGSEA. Unmatched junction bases numbered 9, after V lost 6 bases and J lost 5 bases. The CDR3 totals 14 residues. The CDR3 loop is CSVFPGQGLTEAFF. CDR3 nucleotides: TGCAGCGTGTTTCCGGGACAGGGGTTAACTGAAGCTTTCTTT.

The V call is TRBV5-1, the J call TRBJ2-7; the D gene is possibly TRBD1 (6 bases). The V and J ends lost 0 bases and 1 base respectively, with 11 bases between them. The V gene's germline CDR1 is SGHRS and CDR2 YFSETQ. The CDR3 contains 15 residues. In nucleotides, the CDR3 is TGCGCCAGCAGCTTGGAAGGCAGGGGTTCCTACGAGCAGTACTTC. This gives the protein CASSLEGRGSYEQYF. Drawing the rest from reference TRBV5-1 and TRBJ2-7, the complete variable domain is KAGVTQTPRYLIKTRGQQVTLSCSPISGHRSVSWYQQTPGQGLQFLFEYFSETQRNKGNFPGRFSGRQFSNSRSEMNVSTLELGDSALYLCASSLEGRGSYEQYFGPGTRLTVT.

This clone was detected once. The chain carries TRBV5-4 and TRBJ2-1; 11 positions match TRBD1. The CDR3 has 15 residues. CDR1 is SGHNT and CDR2 is YYREEE in the germline V gene (reference sequence). Germline trimming cut 4 bases from V and 10 bases from J; bases unmatched to any gene: 10. CDR3 coding DNA: TGTGCCAGCAGCACCGGGACAGGGGGGAAGAGGGAGCAGTTCTTC. It encodes CASSTGTGGKREQFF. The full variable domain, with the rest looked up from reference TRBV5-4 and TRBJ2-1, is ETGVTQSPTHLIKTRGQQVTLRCSSQSGHNTVSWYQQALGQGPQFIFQYYREEENGRGNFPPRFSGLQFPNYSSELNVNALELDDSALYLCASSTGTGGKREQFFGPGTRLTVL.

The chain joins TRBV23-1 to TRBJ1-1, with a possible D match to TRBD1 (6 bases). TRBV23-1 carries the ORF label, with uncertain function. Trimming pared 6 bases from V and 1 base from J, leaving 15 bases between. The CDR3 totals 15 residues. In nucleotides, the CDR3 is TGCGCCAGCAGAGAACCGGGACAACAGAACACTGAAGCTTTCTTT. Its protein product is CASREPGQQNTEAFF.

In this sample, this clone turned up a few times. This rearrangement joins TRBV3-1 (or the pseudogene TRBV3-2) to TRBJ1-1; 10 nucleotides line up with TRBD1. Germline V gene sequence: CDR1 LGHDT, CDR2 YNNKEL (reference sequence). CDR3 length: 15 residues. V lost 4 bases and J lost 3; bases outside the gene matches: 5. In DNA, the CDR3 is TGTGCCAGCAGCCTTCTCGGGACAGGGGACACTGAAGCTTTCTTT. Its translation is CASSLLGTGDTEAFF.

The rearrangement links TRBV4-2 to TRBJ2-4, with TRBD2 as a possible D gene (6 bases). The CDR3 spans 15 residues. Germline CDR1 and CDR2: LGHNA and YNFKEQ. Trimming pared 4 bases from V and 3 bases from J, leaving 13 bases between. The CDR3 is CASSPSGRGKNIQYF. CDR3 in DNA: TGTGCCAGCAGCCCGAGCGGGCGGGGCAAAAACATTCAGTACTTC.

The count of this clone is one. The rearrangement links TRBV5-4 to TRBJ2-1; 9 bases match TRBD2. Trimming at V came to 3 bases and at J to 5 bases, leaving 3 bases not matched to a gene. The CDR3 spans 14 residues. CDR1 and CDR2 (germline): SGHNT, YYREEE (reference sequence). This chain's CDR3 is CASSWTSAHNEQFF. CDR3 sequence (DNA): TGTGCCAGCAGCTGGACTAGCGCCCACAATGAGCAGTTCTTC.

The rearrangement uses TRBV11-3 and TRBJ2-1, with 12 bases that match TRBD2. The germline V gene has CDR1 SGHNT and CDR2 YENEEA. This CDR3 spans 13 amino acids. Trimming took 5 bases from V and 12 from J; bases not matched to a gene: 5. CDR3 in amino acids: CASSEPGLAGQFF. In DNA, the CDR3 is TGTGCCAGCAGCGAACCGGGACTAGCGGGGCAGTTCTTC.

V is TRBV30 and J is TRBJ2-5; 11 nucleotides line up with TRBD2. V trimming: 1 base; J trimming: 2 bases; junction bases outside the gene matches: 6. The germline CDR1 and CDR2 sequences are GTSNPN and SVGIG (reference sequence). The CDR3 extends over 16 amino acids. The CDR3 DNA follows: TGTGCCTGGAGTGGTTATCTAGCGGGAGGACAAGAGACCCAGTACTTC. This gives the protein CAWSGYLAGGQETQYF.

The chain has TRBV11-2 and TRBJ2-3; D is possibly TRBD1 (6 bases). Per germline, CDR1 SGHAT and CDR2 FQNNGV. This CDR3 spans 16 amino acids. Trimming left V 8 bases short and J 3 bases short, with 21 bases between. The CDR3 reads CASQGGRLGGTDTQYF. CDR3 sequence (DNA): TGTGCCAGCCAAGGGGGTCGGCTAGGAGGAACAGATACGCAGTATTTT.